Listed below are T cell receptor beta chains from one sample, sequenced in a study of patients and donors after allogeneic stem cell transplantation. Using its own MiXCR run on the RT-PCR reads, TCRdb lists one record per CDR3 protein. The data contain roughly 880,000 distinct CDR3 sequences, approximately 18% of them seen just once; the ten biggest clones take up around 6%. The sample taken for sequencing was blood, either unsorted or a sorted T cell fraction (not recorded which). These receptors all stem from a human donor who was either an allogeneic HSCT recipient or a stem cell or donor lymphocyte infusion donor (not recorded which). It is not recorded whose cells these are; they may come from a transplant donor. Each CDR3 is given with its conserved first and last residue. The D gene is left open where the match is weak. Clone size, where shown, is once, few, many, or a class for clones that have expanded.

j_call v_call clone_size d_call cdr3_aa cdr3_nt
TRBJ1-1 TRBV24-1 few . CATSAAGRDTEAFF TGTGCCACCAGTGCGGCAGGCAGGGACACTGAAGCTTTCTTT
TRBJ2-7 TRBV29-1 many TRBD1 CSVAGRGLVEQYF TGCAGCGTTGCCGGCAGGGGGCTAGTCGAGCAGTACTTC
TRBJ2-1 TRBV6-4 . . CASSADDNEQFF TGTGCCAGCAGCGCAGACGACAATGAGCAGTTCTTC
TRBJ1-1 TRBV6-2/TRBV6-3 few TRBD1 CASSYPLDREGMKTEAFF TGTGCCAGCAGTTACCCCCTCGACAGGGAGGGGATGAAAACTGAAGCTTTCTTT
TRBJ2-7 TRBV7-9 few . CASSLEAGQQYF TGTGCCAGCAGCTTAGAGGCGGGACAGCAGTACTTC
TRBJ2-5 TRBV20-1 few TRBD2 CSARVGLGTSGRRETQYF TGCAGTGCTAGAGTGGGGCTGGGGACTAGCGGGAGACGGGAGACCCAGTACTTC
TRBJ2-3 TRBV19 few TRBD2 CASSRRTSGRTDTQYF TGTGCCAGTAGCAGAAGGACTAGCGGCCGCACAGATACGCAGTATTTT
TRBJ2-3 TRBV15 few . CATSRTGTDTQYF TGTGCCACCAGCAGGACAGGCACAGATACGCAGTATTTT
TRBJ1-4 TRBV29-1 many . CSVLGVGGNEKLFF TGCAGCGTCCTCGGAGTCGGGGGTAATGAAAAACTGTTTTTT
TRBJ2-7 TRBV20-1 few . CSARRITGEWYEQYF TGCAGTGCTAGAAGGATAACGGGGGAGTGGTACGAGCAGTACTTC
TRBJ2-5 TRBV20-1 few TRBD1 CSARVRGRETQYF TGCAGTGCTAGGGTCAGGGGGAGAGAGACCCAGTACTTC
TRBJ2-7 TRBV15 few TRBD1 CATSRDRTGRSHEQYF TGTGCCACCAGCAGAGATCGGACAGGGAGGTCCCACGAGCAGTACTTC
TRBJ2-3 TRBV27 . . CASRPRHRALGSHF TGTGCCAGCAGACCCCGCCACCGGGCCCTGGGGTCCCATTTT
TRBJ2-2 TRBV11-2 once TRBD2 CASSLRLAGGQDGELFF TGTGCCAGCAGCCTTCGACTAGCGGGGGGACAGGACGGGGAGCTGTTTTTT
TRBJ2-7 TRBV27 . . CASSPDLAEVYEQYF TGTGCCAGCAGTCCCGATTTGGCGGAAGTCTACGAGCAGTACTTC
TRBJ1-2 TRBV7-2 . TRBD1 CASSPPTTGGYGYTF TGTGCCAGCAGCCCTCCGACGACAGGGGGTTATGGCTACACCTTC
TRBJ2-7 TRBV27 . TRBD1 CASSPAGTGFYEQYF TGTGCCAGCAGTCCGGCCGGGACAGGGTTCTACGAGCAGTACTTC
TRBJ1-3 TRBV12-3/TRBV12-4 . . CASSSGGNPGNTIYF TGTGCCAGCAGTTCCGGGGGGAACCCTGGAAACACCATATATTTT
TRBJ1-1 TRBV10-3 . TRBD1 CAISESGQGVNTEAFF TGTGCCATCAGTGAGTCTGGACAGGGGGTGAACACTGAAGCTTTCTTT
TRBJ1-1 TRBV7-2 few TRBD1 CASSLTGQSNTEAFF TGTGCCAGCAGCTTAACGGGACAGTCGAACACTGAAGCTTTCTTT
TRBJ1-2 TRBV5-1 . . CASSLKKEVKGNYGYTF TGCGCCAGCAGCTTGAAAAAAGAAGTGAAGGGGAACTATGGCTACACCTTC
TRBJ2-3 TRBV10-3 few TRBD2 CAISGLAGAEDTQYF TGTGCCATCAGTGGGTTAGCGGGAGCGGAAGATACGCAGTATTTT
TRBJ2-1 TRBV12-3/TRBV12-4 many . CASSKPLGEQFF TGTGCCAGCAGCAAGCCCCTGGGAGAGCAGTTCTTC
TRBJ2-7 TRBV7-2 . . CASSLDGGPGYEQYF TGTGCCAGCAGCTTAGATGGAGGACCCGGGTACGAGCAGTACTTC
TRBJ2-3 TRBV6-5 many . CASSFRRTDTQYF TGTGCCAGCAGTTTTCGTCGCACAGATACGCAGTATTTT
TRBJ2-3 TRBV5-1 . TRBD2 CASSRGGAPTDTQYF TGCGCCAGCAGCCGGGGGGGAGCCCCCACAGATACGCAGTATTTT
TRBJ1-1 TRBV12-3/TRBV12-4 few . CASSLAPQGTEAFF TGTGCCAGCAGTTTGGCACCCCAGGGGACTGAAGCTTTCTTT
TRBJ1-5 TRBV5-6 . . CASSLSLQGNQPQHF TGTGCCAGCAGCTTATCATTACAGGGTAATCAGCCCCAGCATTTT
TRBJ1-4 TRBV11-2 . . CASSLDRSTLEKLFF TGTGCCAGCAGCTTAGATAGGTCCACGTTGGAAAAACTGTTTTTT
TRBJ2-1 TRBV6-1 few . CASNRDGWNEQFF TGTGCCAGCAATCGGGACGGTTGGAATGAGCAGTTCTTC
TRBJ2-7 TRBV11-2 . TRBD2 CASSSPRASGRVSSYEQYF TGTGCCAGCAGCAGCCCCCGAGCTAGCGGGAGGGTGAGCTCCTACGAGCAGTACTTC
TRBJ1-6 TRBV4-3 . . CASSLGTHNNSPLHF TGCGCCAGCAGCCTGGGGACGCATAATAATTCACCCCTCCACTTT
TRBJ2-7 TRBV10-3 few TRBD1 CAISARTGGGQYEQYF TGTGCCATCAGTGCTCGAACAGGGGGCGGTCAATACGAGCAGTACTTC
TRBJ2-7 TRBV13 . TRBD2 CASSLGKLAQREQYF TGTGCCAGCAGCTTAGGAAAACTAGCGCAGAGGGAGCAGTACTTC